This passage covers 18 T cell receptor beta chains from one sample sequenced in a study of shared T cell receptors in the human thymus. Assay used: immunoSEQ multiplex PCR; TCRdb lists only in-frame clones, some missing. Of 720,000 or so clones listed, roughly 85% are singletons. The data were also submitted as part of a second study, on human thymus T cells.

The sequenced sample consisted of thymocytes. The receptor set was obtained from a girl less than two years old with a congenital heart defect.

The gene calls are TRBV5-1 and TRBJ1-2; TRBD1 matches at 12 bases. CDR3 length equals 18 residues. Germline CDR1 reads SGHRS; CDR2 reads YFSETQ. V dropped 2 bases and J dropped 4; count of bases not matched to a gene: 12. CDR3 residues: CASSFRPPPGQGAYGYTF. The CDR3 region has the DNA TGCGCCAGCAGCTTCCGACCGCCGCCGGGACAGGGGGCCTATGGCTACACCTTC.

The CDR3 sequence: CASSPLDLIPSGGAGEQYF. The CDR3 nucleotides read TGTGCCAGCAGTCCCCTCGACCTCATTCCTAGCGGGGGGGCCGGCGAGCAGTACTTC. V is TRBV27 and J is TRBJ2-7; 12 positions match TRBD2. CDR1 is MNHEY, CDR2 SMNVEV, per germline (reference sequence). V shed 5 bases, J shed 6 bases, and the junction held 20 bases outside the gene matches. The CDR3 loop spans 19 amino acids.

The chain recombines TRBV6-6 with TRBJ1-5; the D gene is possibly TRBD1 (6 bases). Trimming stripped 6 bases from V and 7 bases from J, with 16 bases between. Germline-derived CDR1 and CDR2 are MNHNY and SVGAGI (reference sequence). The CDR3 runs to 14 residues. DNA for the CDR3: TGTGCCAGCAGCCATTACAGGGTTTGGCAGCCCCAGCATTTT. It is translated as CASSHYRVWQPQHF.

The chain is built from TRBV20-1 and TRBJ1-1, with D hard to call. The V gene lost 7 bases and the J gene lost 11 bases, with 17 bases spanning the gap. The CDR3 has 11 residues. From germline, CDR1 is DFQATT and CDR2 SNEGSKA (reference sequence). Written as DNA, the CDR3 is TGCAGTGTACTCGCCCGGTCTGTTGCTTTCTTT. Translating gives CSVLARSVAFF.

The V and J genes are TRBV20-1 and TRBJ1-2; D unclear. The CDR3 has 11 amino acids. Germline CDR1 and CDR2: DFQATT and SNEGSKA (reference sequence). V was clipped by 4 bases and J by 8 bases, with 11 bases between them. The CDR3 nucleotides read TGCAGTGCTACGAGGCGTAGGGGCTACACCTTC. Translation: CSATRRRGYTF.

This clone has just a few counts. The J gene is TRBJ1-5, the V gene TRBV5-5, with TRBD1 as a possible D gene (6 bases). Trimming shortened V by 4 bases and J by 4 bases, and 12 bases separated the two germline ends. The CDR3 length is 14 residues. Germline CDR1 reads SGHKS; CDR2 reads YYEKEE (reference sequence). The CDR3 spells CASSIEGENQPQHF. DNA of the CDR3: TGTGCCAGCAGCATCGAGGGGGAGAATCAGCCCCAGCATTTT.

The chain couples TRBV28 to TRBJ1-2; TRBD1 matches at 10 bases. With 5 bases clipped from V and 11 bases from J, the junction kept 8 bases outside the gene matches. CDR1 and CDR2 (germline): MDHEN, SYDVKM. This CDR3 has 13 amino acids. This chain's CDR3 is CASSPGQGVGYTF. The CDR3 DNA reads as TGTGCCAGCAGTCCCGGACAGGGGGTAGGGTACACCTTC.

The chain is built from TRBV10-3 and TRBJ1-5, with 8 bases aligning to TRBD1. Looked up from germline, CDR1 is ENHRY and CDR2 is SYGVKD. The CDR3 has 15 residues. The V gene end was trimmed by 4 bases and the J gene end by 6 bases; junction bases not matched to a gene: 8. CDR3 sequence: CAISAEQGEGQPQHF. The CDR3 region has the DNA TGTGCCATCAGTGCTGAACAGGGGGAGGGTCAGCCCCAGCATTTT.

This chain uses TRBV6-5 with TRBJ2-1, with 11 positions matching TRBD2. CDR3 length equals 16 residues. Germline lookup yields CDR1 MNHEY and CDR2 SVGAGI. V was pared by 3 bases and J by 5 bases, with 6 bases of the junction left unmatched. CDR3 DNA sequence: TGTGCCAGCAGTTATGTCCTAGCGGGGGGAAACAATGAGCAGTTCTTC. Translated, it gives CASSYVLAGGNNEQFF.

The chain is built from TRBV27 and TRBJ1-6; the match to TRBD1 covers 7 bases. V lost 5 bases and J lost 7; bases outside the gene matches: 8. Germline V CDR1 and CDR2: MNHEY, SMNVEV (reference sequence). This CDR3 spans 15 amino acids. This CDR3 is CASSETGRRNSPLHF. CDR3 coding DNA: TGTGCCAGCAGTGAGACAGGGCGGAGGAATTCACCCCTCCACTTT.

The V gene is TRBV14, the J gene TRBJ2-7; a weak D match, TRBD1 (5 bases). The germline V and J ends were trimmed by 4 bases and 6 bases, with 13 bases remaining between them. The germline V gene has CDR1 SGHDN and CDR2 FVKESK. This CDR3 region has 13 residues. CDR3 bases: TGTGCCAGCAGCCCAGGGTTTATAGGCGAGCAGTACTTC. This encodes CASSPGFIGEQYF.

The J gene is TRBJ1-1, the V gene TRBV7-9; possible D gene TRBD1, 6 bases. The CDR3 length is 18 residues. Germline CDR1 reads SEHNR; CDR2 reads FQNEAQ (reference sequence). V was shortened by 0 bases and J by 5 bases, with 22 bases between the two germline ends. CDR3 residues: CASSLADHRVQPVTEAFF. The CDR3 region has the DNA TGTGCCAGCAGCTTAGCGGACCACAGGGTCCAGCCGGTAACTGAAGCTTTCTTT. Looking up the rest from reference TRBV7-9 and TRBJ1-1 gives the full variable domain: DTGVSQNPRHKITKRGQNVTFRCDPISEHNRLYWYRQTLGQGPEFLTYFQNEAQLEKSRLLSDRFSAERPKGSFSTLEIQRTEQGDSAMYLCASSLADHRVQPVTEAFFGQGTRLTVV.

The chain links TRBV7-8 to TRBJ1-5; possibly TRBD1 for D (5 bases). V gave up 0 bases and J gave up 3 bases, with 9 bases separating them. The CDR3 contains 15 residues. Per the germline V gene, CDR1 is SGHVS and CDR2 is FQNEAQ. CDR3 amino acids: CASSLARQPNQPQHF. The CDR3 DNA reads TGTGCCAGCAGCTTAGCACGACAGCCCAATCAGCCCCAGCATTTT.

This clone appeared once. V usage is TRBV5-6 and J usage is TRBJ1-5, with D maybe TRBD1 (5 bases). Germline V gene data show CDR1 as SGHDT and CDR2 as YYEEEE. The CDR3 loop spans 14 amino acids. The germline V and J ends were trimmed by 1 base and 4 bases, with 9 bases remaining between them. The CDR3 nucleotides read TGTGCCAGCAGCTTGAACAGGTCGAATCAGCCCCAGCATTTT. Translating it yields CASSLNRSNQPQHF.

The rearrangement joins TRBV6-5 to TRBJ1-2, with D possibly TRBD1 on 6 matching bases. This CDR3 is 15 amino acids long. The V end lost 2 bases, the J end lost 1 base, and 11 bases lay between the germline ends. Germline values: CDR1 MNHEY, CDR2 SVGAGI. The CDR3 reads CASSYGGAGNYGYTF. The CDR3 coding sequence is TGTGCCAGCAGTTACGGGGGGGCAGGTAACTATGGCTACACCTTC.

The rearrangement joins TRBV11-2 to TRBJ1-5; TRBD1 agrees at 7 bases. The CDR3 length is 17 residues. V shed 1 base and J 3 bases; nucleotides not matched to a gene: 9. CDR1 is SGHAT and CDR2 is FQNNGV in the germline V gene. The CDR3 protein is CASSLGDRTGFNQPQHF. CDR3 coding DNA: TGTGCCAGCAGCTTAGGGGACCGGACAGGCTTCAATCAGCCCCAGCATTTT.

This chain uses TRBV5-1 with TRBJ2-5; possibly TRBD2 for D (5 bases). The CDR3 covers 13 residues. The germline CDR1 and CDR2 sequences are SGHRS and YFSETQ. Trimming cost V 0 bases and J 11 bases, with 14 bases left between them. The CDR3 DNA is TGCGCCAGCAGCTTGGGGGCGTCGAGGGAGCAGTACTTC. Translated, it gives CASSLGASREQYF. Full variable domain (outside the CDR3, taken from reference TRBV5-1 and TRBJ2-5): KAGVTQTPRYLIKTRGQQVTLSCSPISGHRSVSWYQQTPGQGLQFLFEYFSETQRNKGNFPGRFSGRQFSNSRSEMNVSTLELGDSALYLCASSLGASREQYFGPGTRLLVL.

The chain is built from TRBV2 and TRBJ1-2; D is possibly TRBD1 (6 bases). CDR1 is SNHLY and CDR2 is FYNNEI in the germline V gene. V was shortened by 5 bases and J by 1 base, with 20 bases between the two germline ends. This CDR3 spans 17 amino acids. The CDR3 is CASSFGGDRLINYGYTF. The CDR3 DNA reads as TGTGCCAGCAGTTTTGGAGGTGACAGGTTAATTAACTATGGCTACACCTTC.